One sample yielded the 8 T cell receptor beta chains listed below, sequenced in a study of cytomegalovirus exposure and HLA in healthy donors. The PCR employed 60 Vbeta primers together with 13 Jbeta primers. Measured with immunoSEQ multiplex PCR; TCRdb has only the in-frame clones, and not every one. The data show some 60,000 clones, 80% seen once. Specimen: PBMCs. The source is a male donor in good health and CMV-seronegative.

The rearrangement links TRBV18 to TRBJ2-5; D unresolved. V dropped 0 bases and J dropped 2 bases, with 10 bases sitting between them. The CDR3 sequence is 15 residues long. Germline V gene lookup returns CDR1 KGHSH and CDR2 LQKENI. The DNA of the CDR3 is TGTGCCAGCTCACCACCGATGGAGTGGCAAGAGACCCAGTACTTC. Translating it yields CASSPPMEWQETQYF.

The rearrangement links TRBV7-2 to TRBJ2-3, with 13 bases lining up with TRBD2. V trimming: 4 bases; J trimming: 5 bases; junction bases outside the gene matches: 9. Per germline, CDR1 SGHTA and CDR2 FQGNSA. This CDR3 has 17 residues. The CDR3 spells CASSSRTSGGTRDTQYF. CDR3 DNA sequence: TGTGCCAGCAGCTCTAGGACTAGCGGGGGAACAAGAGATACGCAGTATTTT.

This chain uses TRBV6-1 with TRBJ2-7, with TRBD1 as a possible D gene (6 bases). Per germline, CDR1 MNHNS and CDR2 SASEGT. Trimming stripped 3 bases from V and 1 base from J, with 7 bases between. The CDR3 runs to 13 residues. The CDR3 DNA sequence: TGTGCCAGCAGTGAGGACAGTTCCTACGAGCAGTACTTC. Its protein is CASSEDSSYEQYF.

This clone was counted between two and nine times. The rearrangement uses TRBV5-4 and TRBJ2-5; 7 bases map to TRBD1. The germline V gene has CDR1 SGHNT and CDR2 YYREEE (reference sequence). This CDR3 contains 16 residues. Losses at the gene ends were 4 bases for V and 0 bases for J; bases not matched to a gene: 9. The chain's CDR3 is CASSVNRGANQETQYF. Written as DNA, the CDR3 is TGTGCCAGCAGCGTAAACAGGGGAGCCAACCAAGAGACCCAGTACTTC.

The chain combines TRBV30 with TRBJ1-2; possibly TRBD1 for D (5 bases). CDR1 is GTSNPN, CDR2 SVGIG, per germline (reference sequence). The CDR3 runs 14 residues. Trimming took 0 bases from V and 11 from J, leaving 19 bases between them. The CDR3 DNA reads TGTGCCTGGAGTGTACAGGCCACCCGTTTCGTTTACACCTTC. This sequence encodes CAWSVQATRFVYTF.

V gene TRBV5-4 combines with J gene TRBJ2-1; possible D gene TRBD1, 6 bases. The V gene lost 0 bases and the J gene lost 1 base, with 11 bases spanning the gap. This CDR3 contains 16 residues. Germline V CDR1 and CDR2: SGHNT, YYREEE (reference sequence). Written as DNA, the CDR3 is TGTGCCAGCAGCTTGGACAGGGAAGGTTCCTACAATGAGCAGTTCTTC. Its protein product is CASSLDREGSYNEQFF.

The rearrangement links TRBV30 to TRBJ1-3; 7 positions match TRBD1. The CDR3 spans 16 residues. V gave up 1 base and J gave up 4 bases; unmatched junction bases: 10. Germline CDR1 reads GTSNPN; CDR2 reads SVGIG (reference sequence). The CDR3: CAWSAGSGGTGNTIYF. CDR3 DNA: TGTGCCTGGAGTGCTGGTTCAGGGGGGACAGGAAACACCATATATTTT.

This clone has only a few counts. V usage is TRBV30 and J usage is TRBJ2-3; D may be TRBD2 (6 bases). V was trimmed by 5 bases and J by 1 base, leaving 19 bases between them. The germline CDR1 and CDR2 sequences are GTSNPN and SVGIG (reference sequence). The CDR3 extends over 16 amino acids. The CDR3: CAWEPPGVRGTDTQYF. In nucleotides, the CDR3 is TGTGCCTGGGAGCCCCCGGGGGTGAGGGGCACAGATACGCAGTATTTT.